The sequence of this T cell receptor beta chain was determined in a study of human T cells and chemical hapten exposure. Time point denoted: patch test 1, 2 weeks after DPC sensitization. The treatment is: therapeutic diphenylcyclopropenone sensitization with weekly scalp DPC. The authors extracted total RNA from unfractionated whole blood. The CDR3 loop spans 16 amino acids. The germline V gene encodes CDR1 KGHDR and CDR2 SFDVKD. V was pared by 4 bases and J by 7 bases, with 11 bases of the junction left unmatched. It was the library that attached unique molecular identifiers to individual cDNA molecules. TCRdb processed the RACE reads anew with MiXCR; each CDR3 protein has one entry. Here the sample spans roughly 50,000 distinct CDR3 sequences, approximately 9.9% being singletons. A few counts support this clonotype.

Specimen: whole blood, collected in connection with sensitization to the hapten diphenylcyclopropenone (DPC). This chain joins TRBV24-1 and TRBJ2-1; 8 nucleotides line up with TRBD1. The TCR was taken from a woman aged 40 to 50 with alopecia areata. Some clones in this sample may be carry-over from other donors' samples. The CDR3 coding sequence is TGTGCCACCAGTGACCAGACAGGGGCAGGGGGGAATGAGCAGTTCTTC. It is translated as CATSDQTGAGGNEQFF.